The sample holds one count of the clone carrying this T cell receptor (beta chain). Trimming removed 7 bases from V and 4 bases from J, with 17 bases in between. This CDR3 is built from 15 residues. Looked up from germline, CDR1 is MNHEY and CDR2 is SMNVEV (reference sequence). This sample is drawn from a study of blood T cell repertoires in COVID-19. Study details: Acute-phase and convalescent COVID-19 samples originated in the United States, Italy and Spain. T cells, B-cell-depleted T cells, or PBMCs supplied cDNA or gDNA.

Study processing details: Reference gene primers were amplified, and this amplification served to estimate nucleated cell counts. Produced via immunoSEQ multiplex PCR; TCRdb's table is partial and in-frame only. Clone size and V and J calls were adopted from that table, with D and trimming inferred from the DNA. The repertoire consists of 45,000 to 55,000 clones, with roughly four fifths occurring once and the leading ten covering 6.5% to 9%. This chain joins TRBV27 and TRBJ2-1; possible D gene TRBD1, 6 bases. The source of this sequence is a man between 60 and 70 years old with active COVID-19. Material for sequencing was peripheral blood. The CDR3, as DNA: TGTGCCAGCAAACTCCGGGACACGGGTTACAATGAGCAGTTCTTC. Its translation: CASKLRDTGYNEQFF.